This T cell receptor beta chain was observed in a study of blood T cell repertoires in COVID-19. Study-wide context: Donors in the United States, Italy and Spain gave samples during acute or convalescent COVID-19. Nucleic acid was either cDNA or gDNA, and it came from T cells, B-cell-depleted T cells, or PBMCs.

V lost 4 bases and J lost 2; bases outside the gene matches: 5. This CDR3 has 14 amino acids. Per germline, CDR1 MDHEN and CDR2 SYDVKM. Assay: immunoSEQ multiplex PCR; the TCRdb copy retains only in-frame clones and omits some. The table lists 150,000 to 200,000 clones, approximately 84% of them singletons. Remarks on this clone: Within the sample, other DNA sequences also encode this same CDR3.

V is TRBV28 and J is TRBJ2-7, with 7 bases aligning to TRBD1. The receptor was derived from a human donor with acute or convalescent COVID-19. The donor label of this sample is uncertain. Source material: peripheral blood. DNA for the CDR3: TGTGCCAGCAGTTCCGGGACAGCTACCTACGAGCAGTACTTC. Translating gives CASSSGTATYEQYF. Full variable domain (outside the CDR3, taken from reference TRBV28 and TRBJ2-7): DVKVTQSSRYLVKRTGEKVFLECVQDMDHENMFWYRQDPGLGLRLIYFSYDVKMKEKGDIPEGYSVSREKKERFSLILESASTNQTSMYLCASSSGTATYEQYFGPGTRLTVT.